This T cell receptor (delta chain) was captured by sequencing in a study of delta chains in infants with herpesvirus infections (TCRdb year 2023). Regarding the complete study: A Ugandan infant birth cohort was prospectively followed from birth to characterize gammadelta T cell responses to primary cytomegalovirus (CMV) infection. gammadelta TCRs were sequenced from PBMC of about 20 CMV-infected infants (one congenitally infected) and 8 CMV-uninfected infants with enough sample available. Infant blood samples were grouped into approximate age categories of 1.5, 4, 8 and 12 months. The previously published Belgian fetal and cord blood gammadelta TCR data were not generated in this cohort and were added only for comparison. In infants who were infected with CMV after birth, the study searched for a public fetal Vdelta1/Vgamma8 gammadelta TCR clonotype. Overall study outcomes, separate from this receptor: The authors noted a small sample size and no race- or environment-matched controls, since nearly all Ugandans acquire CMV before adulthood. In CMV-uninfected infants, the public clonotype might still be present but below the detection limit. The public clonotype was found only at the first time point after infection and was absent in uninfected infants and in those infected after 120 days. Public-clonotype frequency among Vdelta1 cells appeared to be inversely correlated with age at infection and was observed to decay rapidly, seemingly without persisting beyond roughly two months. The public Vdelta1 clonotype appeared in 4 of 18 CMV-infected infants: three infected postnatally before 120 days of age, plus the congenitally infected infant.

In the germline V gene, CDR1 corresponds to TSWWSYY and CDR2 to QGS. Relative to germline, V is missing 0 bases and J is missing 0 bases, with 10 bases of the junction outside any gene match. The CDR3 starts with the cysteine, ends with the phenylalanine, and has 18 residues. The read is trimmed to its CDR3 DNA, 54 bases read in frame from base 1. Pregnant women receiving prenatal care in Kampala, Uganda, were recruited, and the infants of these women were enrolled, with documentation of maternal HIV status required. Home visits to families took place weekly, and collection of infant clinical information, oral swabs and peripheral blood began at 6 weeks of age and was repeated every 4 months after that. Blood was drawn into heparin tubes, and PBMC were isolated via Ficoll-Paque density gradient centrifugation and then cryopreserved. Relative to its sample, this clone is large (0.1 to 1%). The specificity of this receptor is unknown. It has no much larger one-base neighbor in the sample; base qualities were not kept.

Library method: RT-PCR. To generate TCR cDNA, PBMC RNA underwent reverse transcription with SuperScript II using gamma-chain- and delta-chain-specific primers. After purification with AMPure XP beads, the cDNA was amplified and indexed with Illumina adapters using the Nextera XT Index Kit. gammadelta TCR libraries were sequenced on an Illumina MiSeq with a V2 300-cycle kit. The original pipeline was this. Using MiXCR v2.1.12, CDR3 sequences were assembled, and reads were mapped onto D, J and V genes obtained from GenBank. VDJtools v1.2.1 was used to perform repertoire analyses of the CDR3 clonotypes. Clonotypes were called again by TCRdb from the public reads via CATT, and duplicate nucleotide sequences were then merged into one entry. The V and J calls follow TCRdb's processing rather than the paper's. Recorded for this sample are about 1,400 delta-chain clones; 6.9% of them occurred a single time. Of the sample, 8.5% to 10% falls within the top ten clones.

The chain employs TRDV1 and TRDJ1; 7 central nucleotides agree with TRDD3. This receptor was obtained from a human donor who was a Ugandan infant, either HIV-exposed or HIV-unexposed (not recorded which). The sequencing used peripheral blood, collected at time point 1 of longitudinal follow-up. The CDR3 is CALGELTGDVDYTDKLIF. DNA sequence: TGTGCTCTTGGGGAACTCACTGGGGACGTCGACTACACCGATAAACTCATCTTT.